Shown below are 28 T cell receptor beta chains from a single sample sequenced in a study of shared clonotypes between healthy human individuals. Method: immunoSEQ multiplex PCR; TCRdb's copy keeps in-frame clones and lacks some. The sample lists a few million clones; 90% to 95% were seen once. Sequenced sample: naive CD4+ T cells from PBMCs. Described subset: CD45RA+ positively selected. These receptors all stem from a man aged 18 to 29 in good health. Some clones in this sample may be carry-over from other donors' samples.

The rearrangement links TRBV10-1 to TRBJ1-5, with D possibly matching TRBD1 (6 bases). The CDR3 runs to 15 residues. V was cut by 6 bases and J by 2 bases, with 14 bases left in between. Germline assignment: CDR1 WNHNN and CDR2 SYGVQD (reference sequence). As DNA, the CDR3 is TGCGCCAGCAGGGATCCAGGGGTTGGCAATCAGCCCCAGCATTTT. It specifies CASRDPGVGNQPQHF.

Only one count was recorded for this clone. Additional DNA sequences in this sample encode the identical CDR3. The J gene is TRBJ2-1, the V gene TRBV5-1; unclear D gene. V shed 4 bases and J shed 4 bases, with 12 bases lying between them. The length of the CDR3 is 14 residues. Germline lookup yields CDR1 SGHRS and CDR2 YFSETQ. The CDR3 DNA sequence: TGCGCCAGCAGCCTAGAGGCACTGTACAATGAGCAGTTCTTC. Protein: CASSLEALYNEQFF.

This clone occurred a few times. The same CDR3 also results from other DNA sequences found in this sample. This chain uses TRBV18 with TRBJ2-3; D is uncertain. Germline V CDR1 and CDR2: KGHSH, LQKENI. V was cut by 3 bases and J by 2 bases, with 0 bases left in between. The CDR3 consists of 11 residues. The CDR3 region is CASSPTDTQYF. The DNA of the CDR3 is TGTGCCAGCTCACCCACAGATACGCAGTATTTT.

The chain recombines TRBV28 with TRBJ1-2; no firm D call. The CDR3 spans 13 residues. Germline V lookup: CDR1 MDHEN, CDR2 SYDVKM. Trimming took 4 bases from V and 2 from J, leaving 8 bases between them. The CDR3 spells CASSYDTNYGYTF. The CDR3 DNA reads TGTGCCAGCAGTTATGACACAAACTATGGCTACACCTTC.

This chain joins TRBV7-2 and TRBJ2-3, with TRBD1 as a possible D gene (5 bases). The CDR3 sequence is 15 residues long. V was trimmed by 1 base and J by 4 bases, leaving 12 bases between them. The V gene's germline CDR1 is SGHTA and CDR2 FQGNSA. The CDR3 protein is CASSLVAAGPDTQYF. The CDR3, as DNA: TGTGCCAGCAGCTTAGTTGCGGCAGGGCCAGATACGCAGTATTTT.

CDR3 sequence reads: CASSMRGQNQPQHF. The CDR3 coding sequence is TGTGCCAGTAGTATGAGGGGGCAGAATCAGCCCCAGCATTTT. The rearrangement joins TRBV19 to TRBJ1-5; 7 nucleotides align to TRBD1. This CDR3 is built from 14 residues. The germline V gene encodes CDR1 LNHDA and CDR2 SQIVND (reference sequence). Losses at the gene ends were 3 bases for V and 4 bases for J; bases not matched to a gene: 3.

The chain employs TRBV18 and TRBJ2-2, with D hard to call. With 5 bases removed from V and 4 bases from J, the gap between germline ends came to 14 bases. CDR3 length: 15 amino acids. Germline values: CDR1 KGHSH, CDR2 LQKENI. The CDR3 nucleotides are TGTGCCAGCTCAAATGGGGTATACGGCACCGGGGAGCTGTTTTTT. This codes for CASSNGVYGTGELFF.

The chain links TRBV7-9 to TRBJ1-1; D is ambiguous. The germline V gene encodes CDR1 SEHNR and CDR2 FQNEAQ (reference sequence). Between the trimmed V and J ends, which lost 5 bases and 1 base, there was a span of 8 bases. The CDR3 has 13 amino acids. CDR3 amino acids: CASSPQENTEAFF. CDR3 DNA: TGTGCCAGCAGCCCTCAAGAGAACACTGAAGCTTTCTTT.

The chain links TRBV6-6 to TRBJ2-1, with a weak D call TRBD2 (7 bases). The CDR3 is 16 residues long. Germline V gene lookup returns CDR1 MNHNY and CDR2 SVGAGI (reference sequence). Deletions cut 7 bases from V and 4 bases from J, with 20 bases between. The DNA of the CDR3 is TGTGCCAGCACCAAGGGGGGGAGCGCGCTTTACAATGAGCAGTTCTTC. Translation: CASTKGGSALYNEQFF.

This chain links TRBV6-1 with TRBJ2-3, with no clear D. There are 12 residues in the CDR3. Germline V gene data show CDR1 as MNHNS and CDR2 as SASEGT. V was shortened by 9 bases and J by 6 bases, with 13 bases between the two germline ends. The DNA for the CDR3 is TGTGCCAGTACCTCAACCACTGATACGCAGTATTTT. This translates into CASTSTTDTQYF.

The CDR3 DNA sequence: TGCGCCAGCAGCTTGGAACTAGCGGGTCGCGAGCAGTACTTC. It translates to CASSLELAGREQYF. The chain combines TRBV5-1 with TRBJ2-7; 9 bases line up with TRBD2. Germline V gene lookup returns CDR1 SGHRS and CDR2 YFSETQ. Unmatched junction bases numbered 4, after V lost 0 bases and J lost 6 bases. CDR3 length: 14 residues.

The chain employs TRBV5-1 and TRBJ2-7; TRBD1 agrees at 11 bases. CDR1 and CDR2 from the germline V gene are SGHRS and YFSETQ. V shed 4 bases, J shed 6 bases, and the junction held 6 bases outside the gene matches. The CDR3 has 14 amino acids. This CDR3 reads CASSQDRGRTEQYF. The CDR3 nucleotides are TGCGCCAGCAGCCAGGACAGGGGGCGTACCGAGCAGTACTTC.

The chain employs TRBV6-5 and TRBJ1-2; tentative D call: TRBD1 (5 bases). The CDR3 consists of 13 residues. V shed 2 bases and J shed 8 bases, with 12 bases lying between them. The germline V gene encodes CDR1 MNHEY and CDR2 SVGAGI. The CDR3 nucleotides read TGTGCCAGCAGTTACGAGGGGACCTCGGGCTACACCTTC. Translating gives CASSYEGTSGYTF.

The rearrangement links TRBV11-2 to TRBJ2-5; 8 nucleotides line up with TRBD2. J lost 4 bases, V lost 1 base, and 2 bases had no gene match. Germline values: CDR1 SGHAT, CDR2 FQNNGV. This CDR3 is built from 14 residues. The CDR3 here is CASSLGSGRETQYF. For the CDR3, the DNA is TGTGCCAGCAGCTTAGGGAGCGGGAGAGAGACCCAGTACTTC.

The chain employs TRBV5-5 and TRBJ1-5, with 11 positions matching TRBD1. The junction had 7 bases not matched to a gene; V was cut back by 4 bases and J by 4 bases. Looked up from germline, CDR1 is SGHKS and CDR2 is YYEKEE (reference sequence). This CDR3 is 16 amino acids long. The CDR3 is CASSKRTGGGNQPQHF. The DNA for the CDR3 is TGTGCCAGCAGCAAAAGGACAGGGGGCGGAAATCAGCCCCAGCATTTT.

The chain is built from TRBV5-6 and TRBJ2-7; TRBD2 agrees at 12 bases. Germline assignment: CDR1 SGHDT and CDR2 YYEEEE. V trimming: 4 bases; J trimming: 0 bases; junction bases outside the gene matches: 2. CDR3 size: 15 residues. CDR3 amino acids: CASSTGLAGSYEQYF. The CDR3 DNA reads TGTGCCAGCAGCACGGGACTAGCGGGCTCCTACGAGCAGTACTTC.

The rearrangement uses TRBV9 and TRBJ2-2; 9 bases are a match to TRBD2. After removal of 4 bases from V and 2 bases from J, the junction contained 9 bases not matched to a gene. The CDR3 extends over 17 amino acids. Germline V gives CDR1 SGDLS, CDR2 YYNGEE. The CDR3 nucleotides are TGTGCCAGCAGCCCCCGAGTAGCGGGAGTTAACACCGGGGAGCTGTTTTTT. Its protein product is CASSPRVAGVNTGELFF.

The rearrangement links TRBV6-6 to TRBJ1-5, with no clear D. The germline V gene has CDR1 MNHNY and CDR2 SVGAGI (reference sequence). Deletions cut 0 bases from V and 4 bases from J, with 7 bases between. The CDR3 sequence is 14 residues long. The DNA of the CDR3 is TGTGCCAGCAGTTACTCGGGCAGAAATCAGCCCCAGCATTTT. This sequence encodes CASSYSGRNQPQHF.

The chain uses TRBV29-1 and TRBJ2-5; either TRBD1 or TRBD2 may fit D (5 bases each). Per the germline V gene, CDR1 is SQVTM and CDR2 is ANQGSEA. There are 12 residues in the CDR3. V was shortened by 4 bases and J by 7 bases, with 13 bases between the two germline ends. The CDR3 reads CSVGGAGGTQYF. DNA for the CDR3: TGCAGCGTTGGTGGGGCTGGGGGGACCCAGTACTTC.

This CDR3 is CASSEGNPRRDTQYF. CDR3 in DNA: TGTGCCAGCAGTGAAGGAAATCCCCGTCGCGATACGCAGTATTTT. The gene calls are TRBV6-1 and TRBJ2-3, with D unresolved. Germline V gene sequence: CDR1 MNHNS, CDR2 SASEGT. Trimming left V 1 base short and J 6 bases short, with 14 bases between. The CDR3 consists of 15 residues.

The gene calls are TRBV2 and TRBJ2-7; 12 bases match TRBD2. The ends lost 8 bases at V and 7 bases at J; junction bases unmatched: 12. CDR1 is SNHLY, CDR2 FYNNEI, per germline. This CDR3 spans 15 amino acids. CDR3 bases: TGTGCCAGCGGGCCACGACTAGCGGGAGTGAAGGAGCAGTACTTC. Its protein is CASGPRLAGVKEQYF.

The V and J genes are TRBV7-9 and TRBJ1-1; 7 bases are shared with TRBD1. The CDR3 extends over 13 amino acids. Germline CDR1 and CDR2: SEHNR and FQNEAQ (reference sequence). The V segment lost 4 bases and the J segment 6 bases; nucleotides outside the gene matches: 5. The CDR3 protein is CASSYTGVAEAFF. Written as DNA, the CDR3 is TGTGCCAGCAGCTATACAGGGGTCGCTGAAGCTTTCTTT.

V is TRBV5-6 and J is TRBJ1-1; D may be TRBD1 (5 bases). Per germline, CDR1 SGHDT and CDR2 YYEEEE. The V gene lost 1 base and the J gene lost 0 bases, with 13 bases spanning the gap. This CDR3 is built from 16 residues. The CDR3 coding sequence is TGTGCCAGCAGCTTGTACGGGGCCGAGATGAACACTGAAGCTTTCTTT. It is translated as CASSLYGAEMNTEAFF.

The chain has TRBV19 and TRBJ2-4; 8 bases are a match to TRBD1. There are 13 residues in the CDR3. Germline-derived CDR1 and CDR2 are LNHDA and SQIVND (reference sequence). V lost 10 bases to trimming and J lost 8 bases; unmatched junction nucleotides: 10. The CDR3 DNA sequence: TGTGCCACCCTCGACAGGGGCGCCCACATTCAGTACTTC. Translated: CATLDRGAHIQYF.

The chain links TRBV2 to TRBJ2-3; 10 nucleotides line up with TRBD2. The CDR3 sequence is 15 residues long. CDR1 is SNHLY, CDR2 FYNNEI, per germline. Trimming at V came to 4 bases and at J to 3 bases, leaving 4 bases not matched to a gene. The CDR3 loop reads CASSVGLANTDTQYF. DNA for the CDR3: TGTGCCAGCAGTGTGGGACTAGCGAATACAGATACGCAGTATTTT.

V usage is TRBV5-1 and J usage is TRBJ2-1, with unresolved D. Trimming stripped 1 base from V and 0 bases from J, with 8 bases between. The CDR3 loop spans 15 amino acids. The germline V gene has CDR1 SGHRS and CDR2 YFSETQ. The CDR3 protein is CASSLMAASYNEQFF. The CDR3, as DNA: TGCGCCAGCAGCTTGATGGCGGCCTCCTACAATGAGCAGTTCTTC.

This chain joins TRBV28 and TRBJ1-1; D is unclear. The CDR3 consists of 12 residues. Germline CDR1 and CDR2: MDHEN and SYDVKM. Deletions cut 8 bases from V and 0 bases from J, with 7 bases between. In DNA, the CDR3 is TGTGCCAGCGGGGTGGTGAACACTGAAGCTTTCTTT. The encoded protein is CASGVVNTEAFF.

The chain employs TRBV28 and TRBJ2-3; D may be TRBD2 (6 bases). Trimming cost V 4 bases and J 8 bases, with 10 bases left between them. Germline-derived CDR1 and CDR2 are MDHEN and SYDVKM. CDR3 length: 12 residues. The CDR3 region has the DNA TGTGCCAGCAGTTCGGGAGTTCCTACGCAGTATTTT. It codes for CASSSGVPTQYF.